This TCR beta chain was found in a study of T-cell reconstitution after alpha-beta-depleted transplantation in children. The study's findings and limits: Expanded graft clones, several hundred of them, were reportedly the source of alpha-beta T cells about two months after transplant.

This sample's TCRbeta library carried unique molecular identifier barcodes. TCRdb redid the calling of the PCR reads with MiXCR, one entry per CDR3 protein. The sample shows about 900,000 distinct CDR3 sequences, around 30% of them seen only once. This clonotype was recorded a few times. Its matching antigen is unknown. Source: PBMCs, mostly from graft donor cells, taken 360 days after TCRalphabeta/CD19-depleted stem cell transplant. This clonotype was obtained from a boy under two years old who had a stem cell transplant for SCID, so the T cells may come from the graft donor.

CDR3 residues: CASSLGTTWGETQYF. The DNA for the CDR3 is TGTGCCAGCAGCCTCGGGACTACCTGGGGAGAGACCCAGTACTTC. V usage is TRBV7-3 and J usage is TRBJ2-5, with 7 bases that match TRBD2. Per the germline V gene, CDR1 is SGHTA and CDR2 is FQGTGA. Trimming removed 5 bases from V and 4 bases from J; junction bases left unmatched: 10. The CDR3 is 15 amino acids.